These T cell receptor beta chains were read from a single sample in a study of T cells in Graves' hyperthyroidism and ophthalmopathy. TCRdb independently ran MiXCR on the multiplex PCR reads; one entry per CDR3 protein. The sample holds 300,000 to 450,000 distinct CDR3 sequences, 15% to 20% seen once. The sample consisted of blood. These receptor sequences come from a woman aged 35 to 49 with Graves' ophthalmopathy. Each CDR3 is given with its conserved first and last residue. The D gene is left open where the match is weak. Some rows mark clone size as missing; the rest say once, few, many or name a class of expanded clone.

>NA|few|TRBJ2-7|TRBV25-1
TGTGCCAGCAGCGGGCAGACTATCGGGAGCGGCGAGCAGTACTTC
CASSGQTIGSGEQYF
>NA|many|TRBJ1-6|TRBV20-1
TGCAGTGCTCCCCGGGACCGTAATTCACCCCTCCACTTT
CSAPRDRNSPLHF
>TRBD1|NA|TRBJ2-7|TRBV14
TGTGCCAGCAGCCAAGGGAGAAGGGGGCTTCATGGCGAGCAGTACTTC
CASSQGRRGLHGEQYF
>NA|many|TRBJ2-7|TRBV6-5
TGTGCCAGCAGTTACTCTCGAAGTTGGAACGAGCAGTACTTC
CASSYSRSWNEQYF
>NA|NA|TRBJ2-7|TRBV12-3/TRBV12-4
TGTGCCAGCAGTTTCGCGGTCCACGAGCAGTACTTC
CASSFAVHEQYF
>NA|many|TRBJ2-7|TRBV7-8
TGTGCCACAGGGCGCTCCCTCTACGAGCAGTACTTC
CATGRSLYEQYF
>TRBD1|many|TRBJ1-1|TRBV4-3
TGCGCCAGCAGCCAGGACTTACAGGGGGGTAACACTGAAGCTTTCTTT
CASSQDLQGGNTEAFF
>TRBD2|many|TRBJ2-6|TRBV6-4
TGTGCCAGCAGTCTTTTTAGCGGGGTTCGCCTCACAAGCTCTGGGGCCAACGTCCTGACTTTC
CASSLFSGVRLTSSGANVLTF
>NA|many|TRBJ1-5|TRBV6-1
TGTGCCAGCGTACCGTGGGGGCAGGGCAATCAGCCCCAGCATTTT
CASVPWGQGNQPQHF
>NA|many|TRBJ2-2|TRBV9
TGTGCCAGCAGCGTCGGGACATTCGCGAACACCGGGGAGCTGTTTTTT
CASSVGTFANTGELFF
>TRBD2|NA|TRBJ2-7|TRBV11-2
TGTGCCAGCAGCTCCACAACTAGCGCGGCCGACTACGAGCAGTACTTC
CASSSTTSAADYEQYF